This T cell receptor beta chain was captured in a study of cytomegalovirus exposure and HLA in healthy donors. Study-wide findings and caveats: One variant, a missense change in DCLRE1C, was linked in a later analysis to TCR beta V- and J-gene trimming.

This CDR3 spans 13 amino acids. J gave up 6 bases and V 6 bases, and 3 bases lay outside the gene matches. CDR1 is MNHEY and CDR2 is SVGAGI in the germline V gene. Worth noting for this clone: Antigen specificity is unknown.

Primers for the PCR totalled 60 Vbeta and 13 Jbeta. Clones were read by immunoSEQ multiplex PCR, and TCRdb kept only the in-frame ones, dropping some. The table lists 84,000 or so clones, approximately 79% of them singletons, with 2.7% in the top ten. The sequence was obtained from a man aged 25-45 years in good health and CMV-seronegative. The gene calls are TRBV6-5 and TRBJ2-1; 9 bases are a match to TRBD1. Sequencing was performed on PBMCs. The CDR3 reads CASSLTGGNEQFF. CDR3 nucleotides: TGTGCCAGCAGCCTGACAGGGGGCAATGAGCAGTTCTTC.